These 5 T cell receptor beta chains originate from one sample sequenced in a study of T cell repertoires in cytomegalovirus infection. TCRdb recomputed calls from the reads with MiXCR, one row per CDR3 protein. The data contain approximately 250,000 distinct CDR3 sequences, 8% to 9.5% of them singletons. Sequencing was performed on PBMCs. These receptors came from a human donor in good health (CMV status not recorded). Some clones in this sample may be carry-over from other donors' samples.

A few counts support this clonotype. V usage is TRBV14 and J usage is TRBJ2-4; no clear D gene. The germline V gene encodes CDR1 SGHDN and CDR2 FVKESK. With 1 base removed from V and 0 bases from J, the gap between germline ends came to 4 bases. The length of the CDR3 is 14 residues. The CDR3 reads CASSQALAKNIQYF. DNA for the CDR3: TGTGCCAGCAGCCAAGCCCTAGCCAAAAACATTCAGTACTTC.

This clonotype was detected ten times or more. The rearrangement uses TRBV7-2 and TRBJ1-3; the D gene is possibly TRBD1 (5 bases). This CDR3 has 14 residues. V gave up 6 bases and J gave up 4 bases, with 13 bases separating them. Germline values: CDR1 SGHTA, CDR2 FQGNSA. The CDR3, as DNA: TGTGCCAGCAGTTTTGCGGGGGGGGGAAACACCATATATTTT. Amino acids: CASSFAGGGNTIYF.

This clonotype was seen many times. V is TRBV7-2 and J is TRBJ2-7; the D is unclear. There are 12 residues in the CDR3. With 3 bases removed from V and 2 bases from J, the gap between germline ends came to 5 bases. From germline, CDR1 is SGHTA and CDR2 FQGNSA. The CDR3 nucleotides read TGTGCCAGCAGCTTTGACACCTACGAGCAGTACTTC. It is translated as CASSFDTYEQYF.

This clonotype came up many times. The chain is built from TRBV28 and TRBJ1-2; D possibly corresponds to TRBD1 (6 bases). The CDR3 length is 17 residues. Germline loops: CDR1 MDHEN, CDR2 SYDVKM. With 3 bases removed from V and 2 bases from J, the gap between germline ends came to 19 bases. The CDR3 nucleotides are TGTGCCAGCAGTTTGATATTGCCGACAGGCTACAACTATGGCTACACCTTC. It is translated as CASSLILPTGYNYGYTF.

This clonotype was seen only a few times. The CDR3 DNA reads as TGTGCCAGCAGCTTAGAACACGCGGGAGGGACAGGTGAGCAGTTCTTC. Residues: CASSLEHAGGTGEQFF. This sequence joins TRBV7-2 and TRBJ2-1; possible D gene TRBD2, 9 bases. The germline V gene has CDR1 SGHTA and CDR2 FQGNSA. Deletions cut 1 base from V and 9 bases from J, with 19 bases between. The CDR3 runs to 16 residues.